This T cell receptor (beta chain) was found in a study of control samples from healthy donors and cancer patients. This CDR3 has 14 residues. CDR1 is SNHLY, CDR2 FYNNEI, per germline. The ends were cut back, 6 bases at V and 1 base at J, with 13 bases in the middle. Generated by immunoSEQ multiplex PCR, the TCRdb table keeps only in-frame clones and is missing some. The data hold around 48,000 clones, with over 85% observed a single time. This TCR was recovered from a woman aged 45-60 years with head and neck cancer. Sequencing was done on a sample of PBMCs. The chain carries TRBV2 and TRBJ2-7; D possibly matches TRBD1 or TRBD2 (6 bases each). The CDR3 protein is CASRLRGESYEQYF. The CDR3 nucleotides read TGTGCCAGCAGGCTAAGGGGGGAATCCTACGAGCAGTACTTC.